This T cell receptor beta chain was found in a study of T cell changes during pregnancy in multiple sclerosis. The germline V gene encodes CDR1 SGHTA and CDR2 FQGNSA. The CDR3 is 15 residues long. V dropped 3 bases and J dropped 3 bases, with 15 bases sitting between them. Libraries were prepared by immunoSEQ multiplex PCR; TCRdb keeps only in-frame clonotypes and omits some of them. The sample yields about 110,000 clones, around 90% seen once. The input for sequencing was peripheral blood, taken before pregnancy. The V call is TRBV7-2, the J call TRBJ2-7, with D hard to call. This sequence originates from a female donor with multiple sclerosis, enrolled in a pregnancy study. The CDR3, as DNA: TGTGCCAGCAGCTTCGACTCCAATTCCCACTACGAGCAGTACTTC. It encodes CASSFDSNSHYEQYF.